The clone carrying this TCR beta chain was seen repeatedly, ten times or more. Trimming pared 6 bases from V and 3 bases from J, leaving 6 bases between. Germline V lookup: CDR1 MGHDK, CDR2 SYGVNS. CDR3 size: 12 residues. Using its own MiXCR run on the 5' RACE reads, TCRdb lists one record per CDR3 protein. Of 49,000 or so distinct CDR3 sequences in the sample, 16% were seen once. This sample was included in a study of neurological immune-mediated disorders. The sequencing sample was made of PBMCs. The receptor was derived from a man in his sixties in good health. This sequence joins TRBV25-1 and TRBJ1-5, with unresolved D. The CDR3 bases are TGTGCCAGCAGCACGTCCAATCAGCCCCAGCATTTT. Its protein product is CASSTSNQPQHF. The full variable domain, completed using reference TRBV25-1 and TRBJ1-5, is EADIYQTPRYLVIGTGKKITLECSQTMGHDKMYWYQQDPGMELHLIHYSYGVNSTEKGDLSSESTVSRIRTEHFPLTLESARPSHTSQYLCASSTSNQPQHFGDGTRLSIL.